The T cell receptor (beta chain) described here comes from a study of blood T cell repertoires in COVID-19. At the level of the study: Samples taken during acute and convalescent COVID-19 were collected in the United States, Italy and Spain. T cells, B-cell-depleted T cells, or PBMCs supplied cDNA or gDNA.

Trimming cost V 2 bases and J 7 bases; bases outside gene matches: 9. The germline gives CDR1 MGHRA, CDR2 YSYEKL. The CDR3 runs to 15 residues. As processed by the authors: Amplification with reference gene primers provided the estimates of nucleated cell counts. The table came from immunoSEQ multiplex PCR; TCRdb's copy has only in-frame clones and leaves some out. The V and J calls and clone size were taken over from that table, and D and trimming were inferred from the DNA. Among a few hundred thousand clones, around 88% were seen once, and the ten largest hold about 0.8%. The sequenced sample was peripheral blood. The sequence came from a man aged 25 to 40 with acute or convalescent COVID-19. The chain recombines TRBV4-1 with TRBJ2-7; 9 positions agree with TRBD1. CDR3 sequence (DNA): TGCGCCAGCAGCCAACCGGGACAGGGTAACTGGGAGCAGTACTTC. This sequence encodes CASSQPGQGNWEQYF.